This TCR beta chain is drawn from a study of T cells in Graves' hyperthyroidism and ophthalmopathy. Amplified regions were TCR beta CDR3 sequences from RNA transcripts. First-round RT-PCR with HTBI primers amplified the TCR CDR3 region. TCRdb re-analysed the multiplex PCR reads in MiXCR, keeping a single row per CDR3 protein. The sample includes 300,000 to 450,000 distinct CDR3 sequences, 20% to 25% of them seen just once. The CDR3 totals 12 residues. CDR1 MDHEN and CDR2 SYDVKM come from the germline V gene. Unmatched junction bases numbered 6, after V lost 7 bases and J lost 6 bases. Absent ophthalmopathy progression within 18 months defined stable Graves' hyperthyroidism. It was around 10 ml of fresh peripheral blood that supplied the PBMCs. This clonotype came up many times.

The chain uses TRBV28 and TRBJ2-7, with 7 bases identical to TRBD2. The TCR comes from a man aged 45-65 years with Graves' hyperthyroidism. Input material: blood. Here the CDR3 DNA reads TGTGCCAGCATCGGCGGGAGTCTCGAGCAGTACTTC. Translated: CASIGGSLEQYF.